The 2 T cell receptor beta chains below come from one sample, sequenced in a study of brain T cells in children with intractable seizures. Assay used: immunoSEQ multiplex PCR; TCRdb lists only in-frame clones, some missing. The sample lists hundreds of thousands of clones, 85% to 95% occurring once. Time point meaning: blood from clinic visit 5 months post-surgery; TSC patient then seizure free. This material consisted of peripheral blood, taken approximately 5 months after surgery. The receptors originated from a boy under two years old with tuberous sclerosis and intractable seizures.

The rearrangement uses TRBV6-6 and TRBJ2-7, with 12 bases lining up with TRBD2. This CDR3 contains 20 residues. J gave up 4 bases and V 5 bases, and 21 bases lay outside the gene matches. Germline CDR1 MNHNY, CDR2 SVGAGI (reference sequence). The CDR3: CASSLRTPGQRTSGIYEQYF. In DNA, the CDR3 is TGTGCCAGCAGTCTACGTACCCCGGGACAGAGGACTAGCGGGATTTACGAGCAGTACTTC.

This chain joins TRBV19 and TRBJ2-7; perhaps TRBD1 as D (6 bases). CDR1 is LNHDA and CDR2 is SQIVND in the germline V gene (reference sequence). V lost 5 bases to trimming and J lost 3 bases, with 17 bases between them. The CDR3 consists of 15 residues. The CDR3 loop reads CASSARDRGGYEQYF. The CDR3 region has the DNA TGTGCCAGTAGTGCTCGGGACCGAGGGGGCTACGAGCAGTACTTC.